These T cell receptor beta chains were read from a single sample in a study of T cell responses to AZD1222 COVID-19 vaccine. The repertoire was sequenced with immunoSEQ multiplex PCR; TCRdb's copy has only in-frame clones and lacks some. The sample lists 84,000 or so clones; about 87% were seen once. The sample consisted of peripheral blood, taken on day 0 of AZD1222 vaccination. These receptors were obtained from an adult in good health. Each CDR3 is given with its conserved first and last residue. A D gene is named only where the DNA matches it firmly. Clone size is shown for a subset of rows, as once, few, many or a class of expanded clone.

D,J,V,size,length,CDR3,DNA
-,TRBJ2-5,TRBV7-2,few,13,CASSLVGKETQYF,TGTGCCAGCAGCTTAGTAGGGAAAGAGACCCAGTACTTC
TRBD1,TRBJ1-2,TRBV6-6,once,17,CASSLAPNRDRKDGYTF,TGTGCCAGCAGTCTAGCCCCCAACCGGGACAGGAAAGATGGCTACACCTTC
-,TRBJ1-2,TRBV27,-,14,CASSSRDGREGYTF,TGTGCCAGCAGTTCCCGGGACGGCCGAGAGGGCTACACCTTC
TRBD2,TRBJ2-5,TRBV5-1,-,17,CASSLGSRGGLQETQYF,TGCGCCAGCAGCTTGGGGTCTCGCGGGGGACTACAAGAGACCCAGTACTTC
-,TRBJ2-3,TRBV3-1/TRBV3-2,-,14,CASSQEVAGDTQYF,TGTGCCAGCAGCCAAGAGGTGGCAGGGGATACGCAGTATTTT
-,TRBJ1-3,TRBV4-2,-,18,CASSQDLARGRPGNTIYF,TGTGCCAGCAGCCAAGATCTGGCCAGGGGTAGGCCTGGAAACACCATATATTTT
-,TRBJ2-6,TRBV5-4,-,17,CASSLPAGVIGANVLTF,TGTGCCAGCAGCCTCCCCGCAGGGGTCATAGGGGCCAACGTCCTGACTTTC
TRBD1,TRBJ1-4,TRBV2,-,14,CASTWDRASEKLFF,TGTGCCAGCACTTGGGACAGGGCAAGTGAAAAACTGTTTTTT
-,TRBJ1-1,TRBV14,-,15,CASSQHQTGNTEAFF,TGTGCCAGCAGCCAACACCAGACAGGGAACACTGAAGCTTTCTTT
-,TRBJ1-1,TRBV18,-,13,CASSQGMNTEAFF,TGTGCCAGCTCCCAGGGCATGAACACTGAAGCTTTCTTT
-,TRBJ1-6,TRBV6-5,-,14,CASSVSRDSGDLHF,TGTGCCAGCAGCGTGAGCCGGGACTCCGGGGACCTCCACTTT
-,TRBJ1-2,TRBV28,-,16,CASSLSGGQLEYGYTF,TGTGCCAGCAGTTTATCGGGAGGTCAGTTAGAATATGGCTACACCTTC
-,TRBJ2-5,TRBV4-1,-,16,CASSLTQGTPQETQYF,TGCGCCAGCAGCCTTACGCAGGGGACACCCCAAGAGACCCAGTACTTC
TRBD1,TRBJ1-5,TRBV7-9,-,15,CASSFWTGDNQPQHF,TGTGCCAGCAGCTTCTGGACAGGGGATAATCAGCCCCAGCATTTT
TRBD2,TRBJ2-3,TRBV5-1,-,17,CASSLAYSGGGEDTQYF,TGCGCCAGCAGCTTGGCTTATTCGGGAGGTGGGGAAGATACGCAGTATTTT
-,TRBJ2-4,TRBV11-1,-,15,CASSLDPEAKNIQYF,TGTGCCAGCAGCTTAGATCCAGAAGCCAAAAACATTCAGTACTTC
TRBD1,TRBJ1-2,TRBV7-6,few,15,CASSYQTGGDSSYTF,TGTGCCAGCAGCTACCAGACAGGGGGTGATAGTAGCTACACCTTC
TRBD2,TRBJ2-2,TRBV6-4,-,15,CASSDGTSGTGELFF,TGTGCCAGCAGTGACGGGACTAGCGGGACCGGGGAGCTGTTTTTT
-,TRBJ1-6,TRBV12-3/TRBV12-4,once,13,CASCGLESSPLHF,TGTGCCAGCTGTGGGCTCGAAAGTTCACCCCTCCACTTT
-,TRBJ2-6,TRBV18,-,16,CASSLQTGSGANVLTF,TGTGCCAGCTCACTCCAAACAGGGTCCGGGGCCAACGTCCTGACTTTC
-,TRBJ1-1,TRBV11-2,-,14,CASSPGPGDTEAFF,TGTGCCAGCAGCCCAGGACCTGGGGACACTGAAGCTTTCTTT
TRBD1,TRBJ2-7,TRBV15,-,12,CATSRERTGPYF,TGTGCCACCAGCAGAGAGAGGACAGGGCCGTACTTC
TRBD1,TRBJ1-1,TRBV6-5,-,15,CASSYTRGGGPEAFF,TGTGCCAGCAGTTATACCAGGGGGGGAGGGCCTGAAGCTTTCTTT
-,TRBJ2-7,TRBV6-1,-,15,CASSEGHGSSYEQYF,TGTGCCAGCAGTGAAGGTCATGGGAGTAGCTACGAGCAGTACTTC
TRBD2,TRBJ2-1,TRBV7-9,-,15,CASSPRVGRAGEQFF,TGTGCCAGCAGCCCCAGGGTCGGGAGGGCCGGTGAGCAGTTCTTC
-,TRBJ1-5,TRBV2,-,17,CASSEQGRGTQTQPQHF,TGTGCCAGCAGTGAGCAGGGCCGTGGGACCCAGACCCAGCCCCAGCATTTT
-,TRBJ2-6,TRBV5-8,-,17,CASSHNRWAGGANVLTF,TGTGCCAGCAGCCATAACCGATGGGCGGGTGGGGCCAACGTCCTGACTTTC
-,TRBJ1-1,TRBV19,-,12,CASSIENTEAFF,TGTGCCAGTAGTATAGAGAACACTGAAGCTTTCTTT
-,TRBJ1-5,TRBV6-6,-,14,CASRLDSSNQPQHF,TGTGCCAGCAGGTTGGACAGTAGCAATCAGCCCCAGCATTTT
-,TRBJ1-2,TRBV11-2,few,14,CASSLDPSLRGYTF,TGTGCCAGCAGCTTAGATCCTTCACTACGAGGCTACACCTTC
-,TRBJ1-3,TRBV9,-,13,CASSVWGGNTIYF,TGTGCCAGCAGCGTATGGGGAGGAAACACCATATATTTT
TRBD2,TRBJ2-1,TRBV9,-,14,CASSLAGAPNEQFF,TGTGCCAGCAGCCTAGCGGGAGCCCCTAATGAGCAGTTCTTC
-,TRBJ1-1,TRBV6-5,-,11,CASTNGPEAFF,TGTGCCAGCACCAACGGACCTGAAGCTTTCTTT
-,TRBJ2-7,TRBV28,-,14,CASGYLGFSYEQYF,TGTGCCAGCGGGTACCTCGGATTCTCCTACGAGCAGTACTTC
-,TRBJ2-2,TRBV19,-,13,CASSIFAPGELFF,TGTGCCAGTAGTATATTTGCCCCCGGGGAGCTGTTTTTT
-,TRBJ1-6,TRBV28,-,14,CASIRDGTNSPLHF,TGTGCCAGCATTCGGGACGGCACGAATTCACCCCTCCACTTT
-,TRBJ1-2,TRBV5-1,-,16,CASSLGSGATWLGYTF,TGCGCCAGCAGCTTGGGATCCGGGGCCACCTGGTTGGGCTACACCTTC
-,TRBJ2-5,TRBV6-5,-,13,CASSYDVRGTQYF,TGTGCCAGCAGTTACGATGTGCGAGGGACCCAGTACTTC
TRBD1,TRBJ1-3,TRBV25-1,-,18,CASSPSPGQGADGNTIYF,TGTGCCAGCAGTCCCTCCCCCGGACAGGGGGCAGATGGAAACACCATATATTTT
-,TRBJ1-2,TRBV10-3,-,14,CATQGRSSNYGYTF,TGTGCCACCCAGGGACGGTCATCTAACTATGGCTACACCTTC
-,TRBJ1-2,TRBV6-2/TRBV6-3,medium-sized,15,CASSPSPDRSYGYTF,TGTGCCAGCAGTCCCTCCCCGGACAGATCCTATGGCTACACCTTC
-,TRBJ2-5,TRBV7-9,-,14,CASSSRVRGETQYF,TGTGCCAGCAGCTCCCGGGTCAGGGGAGAGACCCAGTACTTC
-,TRBJ1-4,TRBV29-1,-,13,CSVSGNTNEKLFF,TGCAGCGTTTCCGGGAATACTAATGAAAAACTGTTTTTT
TRBD2,TRBJ2-7,TRBV29-1,-,12,CSVGTARGDQYF,TGCAGCGTTGGAACCGCCCGGGGGGATCAGTACTTC
-,TRBJ2-1,TRBV2,-,11,CASGAYNEQFF,TGTGCCAGCGGGGCGTACAATGAGCAGTTCTTC
TRBD2,TRBJ2-1,TRBV11-2,-,17,CASSPRTSGRSYNEQFF,TGTGCCAGCAGCCCCCGGACTAGCGGGAGGTCCTACAATGAGCAGTTCTTC
-,TRBJ2-1,TRBV30,few,12,CAWRQDYNEQFF,TGTGCCTGGAGGCAGGACTACAATGAGCAGTTCTTC
TRBD1,TRBJ1-1,TRBV2,-,14,CASSARQGDTEAFF,TGTGCCAGCAGTGCGAGACAGGGTGACACTGAAGCTTTCTTT
-,TRBJ2-5,TRBV9,-,14,CASSPMGGIETQYF,TGTGCCAGCAGCCCGATGGGGGGTATAGAGACCCAGTACTTC
-,TRBJ2-5,TRBV3-1/TRBV3-2,few,12,CASSQVGATQYF,TGTGCCAGCAGCCAAGTTGGCGCGACCCAGTACTTC
-,TRBJ1-4,TRBV12-3/TRBV12-4,-,13,CASSWQGNEKLFF,TGTGCCAGCAGTTGGCAGGGGAATGAAAAACTGTTTTTT
TRBD2,TRBJ2-1,TRBV4-1,-,16,CASSQDTSATGDEQFF,TGCGCCAGCAGCCAAGACACTAGCGCGACTGGGGATGAGCAGTTCTTC
-,TRBJ1-6,TRBV7-9,-,16,CASSSTGHTLNSPLHF,TGTGCCAGCAGTTCTACAGGACACACCTTAAATTCACCCCTCCACTTT
TRBD2,TRBJ2-7,TRBV15,-,18,CATSSGGALGLAGREQYF,TGTGCCACCAGCAGTGGAGGAGCCTTAGGACTAGCGGGAAGGGAGCAGTACTTC